The sequence of this TCR beta chain was determined in a study of blood T cell repertoires in COVID-19. Measured with immunoSEQ multiplex PCR; TCRdb has only the in-frame clones, and not every one. Seen here are some 300,000 clones, 70% to 90% observed once, and the top ten hold 5.5% to 8%. The germline V gene has CDR1 SGHVS and CDR2 FQNEAQ. CDR3 length: 17 residues. Trimming removed 1 base at V and 4 bases at J, with 17 bases between. This clonotype originated in a woman aged 25 to 39 who had recovered from COVID-19. The chain combines TRBV7-8 with TRBJ1-5; D is unclear. Material: peripheral blood. As DNA, the CDR3 is TGTGCCAGCAGCTTAGAGGCTTGGCAGGCGACAAATCAGCCCCAGCATTTT. Protein: CASSLEAWQATNQPQHF.